This T cell receptor (beta chain) derives from a study of T cells expressing NK-cell markers. Overall study context: One of eight sequenced donors was HCMV-seronegative; the other seven were seropositive.

Comment on this clonotype: What it binds is not known.

Study-level findings and limits: These clonotypes additionally ranked first within the CD3+CD56-NKG2C+ fraction of several donors.

This CDR3 is built from 19 residues. Looked up from germline, CDR1 is DFQATT and CDR2 is SNEGSKA (reference sequence). Reanalyzing the 5' RACE reads, TCRdb keeps one entry per CDR3 protein, without DNA. This table lists about 460,000 distinct CDR3 sequences. Material: blood T cells: a sorted CD56 or NKG2C T cell subset, CD4+ or CD8+ T cells, or bulk PBMC T cells (not recorded which). This sequence was found in a woman aged 50 to 65 in good health. V gene TRBV20-1 combines with J gene TRBJ2-1; TCRdb outputs TRBD2, but without DNA this stays unchecked. The CDR3 protein is CSARIRLAGGPRSYNEQFF.